This T cell receptor (beta chain) was recovered during a study of blood T cell repertoires in COVID-19. The overall study: T cells, B-cell-depleted T cells, or PBMCs provided the cDNA or gDNA that served as material.

Per germline, CDR1 LNHNV and CDR2 YYDKDF (reference sequence). The length of the CDR3 is 12 residues. J lost 6 bases, V lost 6 bases, and 2 bases had no gene match. Per the authors' pipeline: Reference gene primer amplification gave nucleated cell count estimates. Profiling relied on immunoSEQ multiplex PCR, and the TCRdb table lists in-frame clones only, not all of them. V, J and clone size are those of that table, while D and trimming were read from the DNA. This table has approximately 230,000 clones, approximately 84% appearing once. Those enrolled, adults aged roughly 18 to 89 years, came from 20 to 25 US areas.

V usage is TRBV15 and J usage is TRBJ2-1; 7 bases line up with TRBD1. The receptor's source is a man aged 40-49 years who had recovered from COVID-19. The sample was PBMCs or T cells enriched from blood (not recorded which). The CDR3 loop reads CATRTGPNEQFF. For the CDR3, the DNA is TGTGCCACCAGGACAGGGCCCAATGAGCAGTTCTTC.